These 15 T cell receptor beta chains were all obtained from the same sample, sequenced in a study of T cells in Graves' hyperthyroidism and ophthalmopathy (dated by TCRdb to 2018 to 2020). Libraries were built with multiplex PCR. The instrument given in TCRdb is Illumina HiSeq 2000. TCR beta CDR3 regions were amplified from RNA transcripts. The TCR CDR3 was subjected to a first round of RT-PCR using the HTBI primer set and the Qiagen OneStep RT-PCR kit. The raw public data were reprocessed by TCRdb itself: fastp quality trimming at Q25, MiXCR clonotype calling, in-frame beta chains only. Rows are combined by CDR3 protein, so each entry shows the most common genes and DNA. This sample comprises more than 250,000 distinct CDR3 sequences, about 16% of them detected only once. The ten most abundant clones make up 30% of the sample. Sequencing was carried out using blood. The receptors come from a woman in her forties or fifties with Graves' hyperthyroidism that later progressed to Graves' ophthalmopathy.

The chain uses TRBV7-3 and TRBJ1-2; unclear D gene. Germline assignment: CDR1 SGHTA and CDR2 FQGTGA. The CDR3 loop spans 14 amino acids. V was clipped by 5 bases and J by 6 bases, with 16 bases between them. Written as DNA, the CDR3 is TGTGCCAGCAGCACACTCTCTCTTTCCAATGGCTACACCTTC. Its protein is CASSTLSLSNGYTF.

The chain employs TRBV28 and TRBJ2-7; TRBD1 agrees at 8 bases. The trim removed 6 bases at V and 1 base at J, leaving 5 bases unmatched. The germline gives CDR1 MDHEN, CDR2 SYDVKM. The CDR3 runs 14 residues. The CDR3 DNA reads TGTGCCAGCAGCTCGGGACAGGAGTCCTACGAGCAGTACTTC. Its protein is CASSSGQESYEQYF.

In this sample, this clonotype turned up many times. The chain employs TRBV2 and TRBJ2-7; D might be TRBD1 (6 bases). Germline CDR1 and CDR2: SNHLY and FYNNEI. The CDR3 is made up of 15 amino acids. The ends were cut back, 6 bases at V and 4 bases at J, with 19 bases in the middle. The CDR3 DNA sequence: TGTGCCAGCAGCTCTAGGACAGCCGGAGGATACGAGCAGTACTTC. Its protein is CASSSRTAGGYEQYF. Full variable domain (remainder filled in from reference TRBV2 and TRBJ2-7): EPEVTQTPSHQVTQMGQEVILRCVPISNHLYFYWYRQILGQKVEFLVSFYNNEISEKSEIFDDQFSVERPDGSNFTLKIRSTKLEDSAMYFCASSSRTAGGYEQYFGPGTRLTVT.

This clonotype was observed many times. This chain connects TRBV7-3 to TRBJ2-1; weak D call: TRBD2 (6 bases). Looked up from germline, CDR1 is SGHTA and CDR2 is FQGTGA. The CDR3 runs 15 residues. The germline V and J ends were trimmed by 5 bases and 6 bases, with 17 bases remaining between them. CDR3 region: CASSPLPGDLNEQFF. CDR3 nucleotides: TGTGCCAGCAGCCCTCTCCCGGGAGACCTCAATGAGCAGTTCTTC.

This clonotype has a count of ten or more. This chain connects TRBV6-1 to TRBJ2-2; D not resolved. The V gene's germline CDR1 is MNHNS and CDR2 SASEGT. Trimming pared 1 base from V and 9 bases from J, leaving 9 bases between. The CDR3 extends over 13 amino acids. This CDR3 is CASSEGVSRELFF. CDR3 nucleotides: TGTGCCAGCAGTGAAGGGGTGTCCCGGGAGCTGTTTTTT.

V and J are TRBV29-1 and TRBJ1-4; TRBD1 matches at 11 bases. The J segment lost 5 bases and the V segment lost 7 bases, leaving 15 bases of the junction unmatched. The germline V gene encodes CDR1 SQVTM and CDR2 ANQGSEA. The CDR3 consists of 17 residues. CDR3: CSAQESGQGVVNEKLFF. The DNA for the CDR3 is TGCAGCGCGCAAGAGTCGGGACAGGGGGTTGTGAATGAAAAACTGTTTTTT.

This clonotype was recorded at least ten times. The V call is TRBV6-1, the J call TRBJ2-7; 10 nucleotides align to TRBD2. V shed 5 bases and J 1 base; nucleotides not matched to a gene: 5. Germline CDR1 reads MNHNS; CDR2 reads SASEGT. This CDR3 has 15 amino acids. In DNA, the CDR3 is TGTGCCAGCAGTATCACTAGCGGGACATCCTACGAGCAGTACTTC. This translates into CASSITSGTSYEQYF.

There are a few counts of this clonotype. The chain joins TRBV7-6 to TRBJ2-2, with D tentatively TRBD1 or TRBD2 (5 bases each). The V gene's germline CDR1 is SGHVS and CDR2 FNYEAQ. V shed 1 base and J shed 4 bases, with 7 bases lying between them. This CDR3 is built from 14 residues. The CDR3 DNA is TGTGCCAGCAGCTTAGACGGGACCACCGGGGAGCTGTTTTTT. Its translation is CASSLDGTTGELFF.

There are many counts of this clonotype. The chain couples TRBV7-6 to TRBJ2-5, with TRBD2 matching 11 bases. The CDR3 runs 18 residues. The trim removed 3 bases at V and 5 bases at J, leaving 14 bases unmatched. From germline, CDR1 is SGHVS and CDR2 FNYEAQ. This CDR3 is CASSFTPMIAGGPETQYF. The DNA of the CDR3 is TGTGCCAGCAGCTTTACCCCCATGATAGCGGGAGGGCCGGAGACCCAGTACTTC.

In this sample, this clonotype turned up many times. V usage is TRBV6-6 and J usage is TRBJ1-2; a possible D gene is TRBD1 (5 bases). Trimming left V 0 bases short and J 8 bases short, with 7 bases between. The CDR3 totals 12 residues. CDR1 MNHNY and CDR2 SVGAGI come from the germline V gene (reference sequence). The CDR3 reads CASSYSGDGYTF. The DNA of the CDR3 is TGTGCCAGCAGTTACTCAGGGGACGGCTACACCTTC.

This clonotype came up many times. The CDR3, as DNA: TGTGCCAGCAGCTTGGAGCAGGGAACAGATACGCAGTATTTT. It translates to CASSLEQGTDTQYF. The gene calls are TRBV5-6 and TRBJ2-3; possible D gene TRBD1, 5 bases. Germline V gene data show CDR1 as SGHDT and CDR2 as YYEEEE. The length of the CDR3 is 14 residues. The germline V and J ends were trimmed by 0 bases and 3 bases, with 8 bases remaining between them.

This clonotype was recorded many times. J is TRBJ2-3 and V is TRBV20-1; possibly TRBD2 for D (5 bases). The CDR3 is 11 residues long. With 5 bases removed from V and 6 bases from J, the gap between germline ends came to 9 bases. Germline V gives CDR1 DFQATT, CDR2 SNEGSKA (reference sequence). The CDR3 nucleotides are TGCAGTGCTCCACCGGGGGATACGCAGTATTTT. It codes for CSAPPGDTQYF.

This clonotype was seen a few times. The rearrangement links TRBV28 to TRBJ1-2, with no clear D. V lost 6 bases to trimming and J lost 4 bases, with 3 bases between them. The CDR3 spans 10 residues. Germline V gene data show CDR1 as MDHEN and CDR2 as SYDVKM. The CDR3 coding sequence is TGTGCCAGCAGCTTCTATGGCTACACCTTC. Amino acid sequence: CASSFYGYTF.

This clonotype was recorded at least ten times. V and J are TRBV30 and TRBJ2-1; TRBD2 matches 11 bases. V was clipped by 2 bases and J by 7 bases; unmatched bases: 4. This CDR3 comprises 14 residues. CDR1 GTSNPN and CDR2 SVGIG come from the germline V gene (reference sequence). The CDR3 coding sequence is TGTGCCTGGAGTCGGACTAGCGGGTTGAATGAGCAGTTCTTC. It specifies CAWSRTSGLNEQFF.

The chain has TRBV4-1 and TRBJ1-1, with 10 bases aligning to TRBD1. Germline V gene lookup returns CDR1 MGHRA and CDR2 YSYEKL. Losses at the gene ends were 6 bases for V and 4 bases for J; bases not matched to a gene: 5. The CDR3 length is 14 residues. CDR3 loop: CASSCRTGGTEAFF. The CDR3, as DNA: TGCGCCAGCAGTTGCCGGACAGGGGGCACTGAAGCTTTCTTT.